The 6 T cell receptor beta chains below were found in one sample sequenced in a study of blood T cell repertoires in COVID-19. Clones were sequenced by immunoSEQ multiplex PCR, and TCRdb holds only the in-frame ones, with some missing. The table shows 300,000 to 350,000 clones, with 80% to 90% occurring only once. The sample comprised PBMCs or T cells enriched from blood (not recorded which). These receptors were obtained from a man aged 25-45 years who had recovered from COVID-19.

The chain couples TRBV6-5 to TRBJ1-3; no firm D call. Germline values: CDR1 MNHEY, CDR2 SVGAGI. This CDR3 comprises 13 residues. V was shortened by 7 bases and J by 0 bases, with 7 bases between the two germline ends. This chain's CDR3 is CASKVSSGNTIYF. Here the CDR3 DNA reads TGTGCCAGCAAAGTCAGCTCTGGAAACACCATATATTTT.

This clone turned up a few times. The CDR3 bases are TGTGCCAGCAGTGACGGGACAGCGGGGGAGGCATACAATGAGCAGTTCTTC. Encoded protein: CASSDGTAGEAYNEQFF. The chain is built from TRBV6-4 and TRBJ2-1; a possible D gene is TRBD2 (8 bases). This CDR3 spans 17 amino acids. V lost 2 bases and J lost 4, with 18 bases in between. The V gene's germline CDR1 is MRHNA and CDR2 SNTAGT.

The V call is TRBV10-3, the J call TRBJ1-3; D is ambiguous. The CDR3 runs to 12 residues. The germline CDR1 and CDR2 sequences are ENHRY and SYGVKD. Trimming removed 4 bases at V and 8 bases at J, with 9 bases between. CDR3 in amino acids: CAISGGLDTIYF. The CDR3 DNA follows: TGTGCCATCAGTGGAGGATTAGACACCATATATTTT.

This sequence joins TRBV2 and TRBJ2-5, with unresolved D. Trimming left V 4 bases short and J 5 bases short, with 14 bases between. Germline CDR1 is SNHLY and CDR2 is FYNNEI. This CDR3 has 14 residues. The CDR3 nucleotides read TGTGCCAGCAGTGCAGGTTTATCCTTGGAGACCCAGTACTTC. Translation: CASSAGLSLETQYF. Supplemented by reference TRBV2 and TRBJ2-5, the full variable domain reads EPEVTQTPSHQVTQMGQEVILRCVPISNHLYFYWYRQILGQKVEFLVSFYNNEISEKSEIFDDQFSVERPDGSNFTLKIRSTKLEDSAMYFCASSAGLSLETQYFGPGTRLLVL.

CDR3 coding DNA: TGTGCCAGCAGCTTCCGAGGGAATGAGCAGTTCTTC. It yields the protein CASSFRGNEQFF. The rearrangement links TRBV5-6 to TRBJ2-1, with D possibly being TRBD2 (5 bases). The CDR3 spans 12 residues. V gave up 2 bases and J gave up 7 bases, with 7 bases separating them. Germline-derived CDR1 and CDR2 are SGHDT and YYEEEE.

This clone has a single count. The chain employs TRBV2 and TRBJ1-1; D is perhaps TRBD1 (6 bases). The CDR3 sequence is 14 residues long. V was shortened by 5 bases and J by 0 bases, with 10 bases between the two germline ends. Germline assignment: CDR1 SNHLY and CDR2 FYNNEI. CDR3 sequence: CASSNQGMNTEAFF. CDR3 bases: TGTGCCAGCAGTAACCAGGGGATGAACACTGAAGCTTTCTTT. The whole variable domain, remainder taken from reference TRBV2 and TRBJ1-1, is EPEVTQTPSHQVTQMGQEVILRCVPISNHLYFYWYRQILGQKVEFLVSFYNNEISEKSEIFDDQFSVERPDGSNFTLKIRSTKLEDSAMYFCASSNQGMNTEAFFGQGTRLTVV.